This TCR beta chain is from a study of blood T cell repertoires in COVID-19. Study details: Some COVID-19 samples were acute and others convalescent; all came from the United States, Italy and Spain. The analysed material was cDNA or gDNA that came from T cells, B-cell-depleted T cells, or PBMCs.

Original handling: Reference gene primer amplification yielded estimated nucleated cell counts. TCRdb's table, derived via immunoSEQ multiplex PCR, lists solely in-frame clones and lacks some. V and J calls and clone size are as listed in that table; D and trimming were resolved from the DNA. The sample comprises 200,000 to 300,000 clones, roughly 83% of which are singletons, and under 30% rests with the top ten. In germline, CDR1 is LNHNV, CDR2 YYDKDF (reference sequence). The CDR3 runs to 15 residues. Trimming took 2 bases from V and 3 from J, leaving 11 bases between them. The chain uses TRBV15 and TRBJ1-5; D might be TRBD1 (6 bases). The receptor was isolated from a man aged 35-49 years with acute or convalescent COVID-19. Sequenced sample: peripheral blood. The CDR3 region has the DNA TGTGCCACCAGCAGACTCAGGGGATCCAATCAGCCCCAGCATTTT. It yields the protein CATSRLRGSNQPQHF. The whole variable domain, remainder taken from reference TRBV15 and TRBJ1-5, is DAMVIQNPRYQVTQFGKPVTLSCSQTLNHNVMYWYQQKSSQAPKLLFHYYDKDFNNEADTPDNFQSRRPNTSFCFLDIRSPGLGDTAMYLCATSRLRGSNQPQHFGDGTRLSIL.